This TCR beta chain was sequenced in a study of CD8+CD57+ T cells in acquired aplastic anemia. Study context: Isolated CD4+ and CD8+ cells, once sorted, yielded DNA averaging around 3.1 ug.

TCR beta VDJ and CDR3 profiles were obtained from a genomic DNA template. One entry per CDR3 protein results from TCRdb running MiXCR on the reads. The table records some 68,000 distinct CDR3 sequences, 50% to 55% of them present only once. The CDR3 sequence is 17 residues long. Germline V CDR1 and CDR2: SQVTM, ANQGSEA. V lost 1 base, J lost 2 bases, and 9 bases stayed unmatched. The receptor's source is a human donor in good health, serving as a control. The sequenced sample was sorted CD4+, CD8+, or CD8+CD57+ T cells (not recorded which) from PBMCs. This chain connects TRBV29-1 to TRBJ2-5, with 11 bases matching TRBD1. DNA for the CDR3: TGCAGCGTTGAAGTTTCCTGGACAGGGGGCGGACAAGAGACCCAGTACTTC. The encoded protein is CSVEVSWTGGGQETQYF.